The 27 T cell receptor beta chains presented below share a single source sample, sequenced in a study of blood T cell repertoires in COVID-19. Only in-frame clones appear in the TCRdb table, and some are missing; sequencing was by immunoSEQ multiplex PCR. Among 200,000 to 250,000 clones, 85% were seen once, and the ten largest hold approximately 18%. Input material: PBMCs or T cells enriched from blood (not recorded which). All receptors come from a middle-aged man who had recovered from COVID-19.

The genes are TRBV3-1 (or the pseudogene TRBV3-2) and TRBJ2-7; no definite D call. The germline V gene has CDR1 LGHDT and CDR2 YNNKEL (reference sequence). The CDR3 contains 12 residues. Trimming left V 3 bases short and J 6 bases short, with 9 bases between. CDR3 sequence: CASSQGAVEQYF. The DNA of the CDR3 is TGTGCCAGCAGCCAGGGTGCGGTCGAGCAGTACTTC.

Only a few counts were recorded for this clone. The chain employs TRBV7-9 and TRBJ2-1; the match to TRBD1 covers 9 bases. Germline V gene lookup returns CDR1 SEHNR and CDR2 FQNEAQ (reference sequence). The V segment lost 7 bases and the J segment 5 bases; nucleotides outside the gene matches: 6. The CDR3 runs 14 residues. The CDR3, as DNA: TGTGCCAGCACCTACAGGGGGCTTAACAATGAGCAGTTCTTC. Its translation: CASTYRGLNNEQFF.

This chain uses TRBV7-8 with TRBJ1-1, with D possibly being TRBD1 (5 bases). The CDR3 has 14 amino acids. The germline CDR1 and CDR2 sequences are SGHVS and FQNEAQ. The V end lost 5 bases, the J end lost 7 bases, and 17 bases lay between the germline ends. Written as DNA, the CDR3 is TGTGCCAGCAGCCCTCCTATGCAGGGAGGTGAAGCTTTCTTT. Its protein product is CASSPPMQGGEAFF. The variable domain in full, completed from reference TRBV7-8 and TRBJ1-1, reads GAGVSQSPRYKVAKRGQDVALRCDPISGHVSLFWYQQALGQGPEFLTYFQNEAQLDKSGLPSDRFFAERPEGSVSTLKIQRTQQEDSAVYLCASSPPMQGGEAFFGQGTRLTVV.

The CDR3 sequence: CASSWAGSMHF. For the CDR3, the DNA is TGTGCCAGCAGCTGGGCAGGGTCTATGCATTTT. The chain joins TRBV5-8 to TRBJ1-5; a possible D gene is TRBD1 (5 bases). Germline V gene lookup returns CDR1 SGHTS and CDR2 YDEGEE. V shed 3 bases and J shed 15 bases, with 13 bases lying between them. The CDR3 runs to 11 residues.

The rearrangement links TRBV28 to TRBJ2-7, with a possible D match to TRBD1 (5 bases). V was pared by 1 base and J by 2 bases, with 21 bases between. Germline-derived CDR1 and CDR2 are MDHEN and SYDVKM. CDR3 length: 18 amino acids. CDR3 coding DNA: TGTGCCAGCAGTTTATTATCGGACAACTTCCTCATAACCTACGAGCAGTACTTC. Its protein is CASSLLSDNFLITYEQYF.

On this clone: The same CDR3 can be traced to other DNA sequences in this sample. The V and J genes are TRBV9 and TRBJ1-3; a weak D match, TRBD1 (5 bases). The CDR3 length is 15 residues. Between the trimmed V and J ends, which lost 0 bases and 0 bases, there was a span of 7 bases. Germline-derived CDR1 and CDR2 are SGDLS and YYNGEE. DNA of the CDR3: TGTGCCAGCAGCGTAGGAGACAGCTCTGGAAACACCATATATTTT. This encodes CASSVGDSSGNTIYF.

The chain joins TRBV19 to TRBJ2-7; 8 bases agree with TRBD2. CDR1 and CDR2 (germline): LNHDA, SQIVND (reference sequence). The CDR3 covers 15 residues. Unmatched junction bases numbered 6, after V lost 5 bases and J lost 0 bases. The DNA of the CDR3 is TGTGCCAGTAGTGCGGCGCGGGGGGCCTCCTACGAGCAGTACTTC. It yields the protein CASSAARGASYEQYF.

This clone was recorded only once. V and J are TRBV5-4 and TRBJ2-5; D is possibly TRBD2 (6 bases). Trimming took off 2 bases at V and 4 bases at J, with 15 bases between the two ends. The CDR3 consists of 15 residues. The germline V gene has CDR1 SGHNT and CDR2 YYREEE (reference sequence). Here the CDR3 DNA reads TGTGCCAGCAGCTTACGCCGAGCGGGTGGAGAGACCCAGTACTTC. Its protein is CASSLRRAGGETQYF.

CDR3 region: CASSSPPGTGANYGYTF. In nucleotides, the CDR3 is TGTGCCAGTAGTTCCCCACCCGGGACAGGCGCTAACTATGGCTACACCTTC. The chain recombines TRBV19 with TRBJ1-2, with 8 nucleotides matching TRBD1. The CDR3 is 17 residues long. Germline V gene data show CDR1 as LNHDA and CDR2 as SQIVND (reference sequence). Losses at the gene ends were 5 bases for V and 0 bases for J; bases not matched to a gene: 11.

CDR3 DNA: TGTGCCAGCAGCTTGGCCCCAACAGGGACCGACTCGCAGTACTTC. Translating gives CASSLAPTGTDSQYF. The J gene is TRBJ2-7, the V gene TRBV5-4, with D possibly being TRBD1 (6 bases). The ends were cut back, 0 bases at V and 9 bases at J, with 19 bases in the middle. Germline CDR1 is SGHNT and CDR2 is YYREEE (reference sequence). CDR3 length equals 15 residues.

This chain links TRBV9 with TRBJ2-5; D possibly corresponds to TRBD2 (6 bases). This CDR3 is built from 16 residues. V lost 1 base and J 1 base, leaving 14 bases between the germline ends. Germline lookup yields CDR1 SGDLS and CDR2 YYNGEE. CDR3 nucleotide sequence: TGTGCCAGCAGCGTAACCGCGGGGTCGACCCAAGAGACCCAGTACTTC. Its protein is CASSVTAGSTQETQYF. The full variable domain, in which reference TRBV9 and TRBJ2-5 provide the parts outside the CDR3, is DSGVTQTPKHLITATGQRVTLRCSPRSGDLSVYWYQQSLDQGLQFLIQYYNGEERAKGNILERFSAQQFPDLHSELNLSSLELGDSALYFCASSVTAGSTQETQYFGPGTRLLVL.

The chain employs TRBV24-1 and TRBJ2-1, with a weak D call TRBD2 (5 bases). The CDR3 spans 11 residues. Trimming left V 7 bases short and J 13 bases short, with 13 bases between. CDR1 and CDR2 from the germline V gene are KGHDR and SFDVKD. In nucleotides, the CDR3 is TGTGCCACCAGCGCGGGCGGCCCCCAGTTCTTC. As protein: CATSAGGPQFF.

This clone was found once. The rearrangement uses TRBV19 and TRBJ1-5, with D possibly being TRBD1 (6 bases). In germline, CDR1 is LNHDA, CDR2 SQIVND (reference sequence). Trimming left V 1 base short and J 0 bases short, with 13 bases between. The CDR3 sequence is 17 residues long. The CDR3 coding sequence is TGTGCCAGTAGTATAGGGGGGACACTCATTAGCAATCAGCCCCAGCATTTT. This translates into CASSIGGTLISNQPQHF.

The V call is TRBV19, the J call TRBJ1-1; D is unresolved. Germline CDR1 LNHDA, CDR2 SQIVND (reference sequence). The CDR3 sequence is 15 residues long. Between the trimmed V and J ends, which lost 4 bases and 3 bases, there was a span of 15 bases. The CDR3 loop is CASSTQSSGYTEAFF. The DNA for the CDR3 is TGTGCCAGTAGTACTCAATCCAGCGGCTACACTGAAGCTTTCTTT.

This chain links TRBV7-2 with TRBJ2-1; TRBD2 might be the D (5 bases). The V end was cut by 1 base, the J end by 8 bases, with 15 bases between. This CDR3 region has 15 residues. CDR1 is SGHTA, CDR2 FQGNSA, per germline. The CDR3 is CASSLDRASRDEQFF. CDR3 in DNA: TGTGCCAGCAGCTTAGATCGAGCTAGCCGCGATGAGCAGTTCTTC. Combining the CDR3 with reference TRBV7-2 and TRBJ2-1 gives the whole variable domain GAGVSQSPSNKVTEKGKDVELRCDPISGHTALYWYRQSLGQGLEFLIYFQGNSAPDKSGLPSDRFSAERTGGSVSTLTIQRTQQEDSAVYLCASSLDRASRDEQFFGPGTRLTVL.

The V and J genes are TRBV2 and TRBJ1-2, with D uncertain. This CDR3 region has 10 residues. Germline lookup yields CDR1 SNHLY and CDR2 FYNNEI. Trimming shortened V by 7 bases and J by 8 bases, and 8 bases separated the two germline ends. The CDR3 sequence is CASTKQGYTF. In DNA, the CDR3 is TGTGCCAGCACAAAACAGGGCTACACCTTC.

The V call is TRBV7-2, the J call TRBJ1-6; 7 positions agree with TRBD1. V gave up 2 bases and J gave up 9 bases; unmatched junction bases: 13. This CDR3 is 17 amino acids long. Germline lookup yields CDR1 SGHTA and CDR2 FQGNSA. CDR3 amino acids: CASSLRSPTGVGSPLHF. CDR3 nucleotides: TGTGCCAGCAGCTTAAGGTCCCCCACAGGGGTCGGTTCACCCCTCCACTTT.

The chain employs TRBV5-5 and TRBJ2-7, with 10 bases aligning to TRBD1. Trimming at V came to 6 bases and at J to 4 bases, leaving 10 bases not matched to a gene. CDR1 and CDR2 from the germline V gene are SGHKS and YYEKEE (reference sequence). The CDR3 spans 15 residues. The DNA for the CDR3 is TGTGCCAGCACCCAACCGGGACAGGGGAGTTACGAGCAGTACTTC. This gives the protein CASTQPGQGSYEQYF.

CDR3 in amino acids: CSASLDSHITAQPQHF. The CDR3 bases are TGCAGTGCTAGTTTGGACAGTCACATCACGGCTCAGCCCCAGCATTTT. This rearrangement joins TRBV20-1 to TRBJ1-5, with D possibly matching TRBD1 (6 bases). Germline V gene lookup returns CDR1 DFQATT and CDR2 SNEGSKA (reference sequence). The V end lost 3 bases, the J end lost 6 bases, and 21 bases lay between the germline ends. The CDR3 length is 16 residues.

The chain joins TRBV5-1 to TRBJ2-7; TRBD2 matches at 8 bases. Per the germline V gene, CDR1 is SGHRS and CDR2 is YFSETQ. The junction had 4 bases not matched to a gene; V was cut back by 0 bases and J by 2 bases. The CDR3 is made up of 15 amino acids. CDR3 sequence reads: CASSLASGRAYEQYF. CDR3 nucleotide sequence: TGCGCCAGCAGCTTGGCTTCCGGGAGGGCCTACGAGCAGTACTTC.

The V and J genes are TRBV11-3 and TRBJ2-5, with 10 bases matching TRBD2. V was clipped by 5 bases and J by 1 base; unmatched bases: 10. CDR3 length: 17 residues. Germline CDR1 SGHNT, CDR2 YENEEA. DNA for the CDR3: TGTGCCAGCAGCCCCGAGCGGGAGGGGCCATTCCAAGAGACCCAGTACTTC. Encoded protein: CASSPEREGPFQETQYF.

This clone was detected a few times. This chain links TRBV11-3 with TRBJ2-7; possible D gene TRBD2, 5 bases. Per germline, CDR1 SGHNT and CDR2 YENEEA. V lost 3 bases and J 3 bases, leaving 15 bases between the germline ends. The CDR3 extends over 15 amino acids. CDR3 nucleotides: TGTGCCAGCAGCTTTAGTAGCGCTGACATCTACGAGCAGTACTTC. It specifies CASSFSSADIYEQYF.

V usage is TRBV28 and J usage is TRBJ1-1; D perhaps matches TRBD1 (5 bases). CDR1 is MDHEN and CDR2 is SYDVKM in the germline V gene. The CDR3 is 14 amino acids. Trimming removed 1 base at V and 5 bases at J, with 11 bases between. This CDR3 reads CASSLSGGGTEAFF. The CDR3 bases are TGTGCCAGCAGTTTATCCGGGGGTGGTACTGAAGCTTTCTTT.

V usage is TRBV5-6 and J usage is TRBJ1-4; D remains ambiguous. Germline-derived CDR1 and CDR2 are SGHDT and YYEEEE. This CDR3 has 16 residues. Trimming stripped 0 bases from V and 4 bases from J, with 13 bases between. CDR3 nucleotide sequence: TGTGCCAGCAGCTTGGGGGCATCGGCAGTTAATGAAAAACTGTTTTTT. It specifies CASSLGASAVNEKLFF.

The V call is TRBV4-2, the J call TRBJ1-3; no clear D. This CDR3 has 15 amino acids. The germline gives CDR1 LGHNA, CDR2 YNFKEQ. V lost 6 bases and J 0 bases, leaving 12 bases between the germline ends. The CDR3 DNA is TGTGCCAGCAGGGTATCTCCTAGCTCTGGAAACACCATATATTTT. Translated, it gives CASRVSPSSGNTIYF.

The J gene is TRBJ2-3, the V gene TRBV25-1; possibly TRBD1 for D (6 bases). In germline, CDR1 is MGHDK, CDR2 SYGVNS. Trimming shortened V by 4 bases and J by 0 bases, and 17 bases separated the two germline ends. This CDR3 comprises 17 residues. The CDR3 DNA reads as TGTGCCAGCAGTGGACCTCCGACGGGACAAAGCACAGATACGCAGTATTTT. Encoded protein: CASSGPPTGQSTDTQYF.

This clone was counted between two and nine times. CDR3 bases: TGTGCCAGCAGCCCCAGTGGGGGGGCCCAAGAGACCCAGTACTTC. It translates to CASSPSGGAQETQYF. The rearrangement links TRBV11-3 to TRBJ2-5, with a possible D match to TRBD2 (7 bases). The ends were cut back, 5 bases at V and 1 base at J, with 14 bases in the middle. The CDR3 contains 15 residues. From germline, CDR1 is SGHNT and CDR2 YENEEA.